The 32 T cell receptor beta chains in this list originate from one sample, sequenced in a study of Ad26.COV2.S vaccination and SARS-CoV-2 variants (dated by TCRdb to the early 2020s). Explained via the paper, the treatment or condition label denotes: around 19 received Ad26.COV2.S at low or high dose, single or two shots; a few received placebo; per-sample allocation not given. For vaccine and placebo recipients, repertoires were sequenced using samples collected on day 63 after the first injection. The library relied on the immunoSEQ multiplex PCR assay. As stored in TCRdb, this immuneACCESS dataset retains in-frame rearrangements with V and J assigned. A fraction of the clones does not appear; measured against another copy, unresolved V genes explain less than half of the discrepancy, and the remainder lacks a known reason. This sample lists about 680,000 clones; roughly nine tenths were detected once. The top ten constitute over 1.3% of the sample.

The specimen was peripheral blood, collected in a trial of Ad26.COV2.S vaccine versus placebo. These receptors came from a person between 18 and 60 years old who received the Ad26.COV2.S COVID-19 vaccine or a placebo.

The chain employs TRBV6-5 and TRBJ2-1; D is perhaps TRBD2 (6 bases). The CDR3 has 12 residues. Germline CDR1 MNHEY, CDR2 SVGAGI. The V end lost 2 bases, the J end lost 9 bases, and 8 bases lay between the germline ends. For the CDR3, the DNA is TGTGCCAGCAGTTACGGGGGGAGTGAGCAGTTCTTC. Translating gives CASSYGGSEQFF.

The rearrangement links TRBV5-4 to TRBJ2-5; 10 bases line up with TRBD2. The CDR3 contains 14 residues. The germline V gene encodes CDR1 SGHNT and CDR2 YYREEE (reference sequence). The J segment lost 5 bases and the V segment lost 4 bases, leaving 5 bases of the junction unmatched. Here the CDR3 DNA reads TGTGCCAGCAGCCCAAGCGGGGGGGCCGAGACCCAGTACTTC. Translating it yields CASSPSGGAETQYF.

In its sample, this clone was seen once. J is TRBJ1-5 and V is TRBV30, with 9 bases that match TRBD1. There are 15 residues in the CDR3. Losses at the gene ends were 3 bases for V and 7 bases for J; bases not matched to a gene: 10. Germline CDR1 and CDR2: GTSNPN and SVGIG (reference sequence). CDR3 residues: CAWSPRDRDMQPQHF. In nucleotides, the CDR3 is TGTGCCTGGAGCCCCCGGGACAGGGATATGCAGCCCCAGCATTTT.

The genes are TRBV5-4 and TRBJ1-3; D is ambiguous. There are 15 residues in the CDR3. The germline CDR1 and CDR2 sequences are SGHNT and YYREEE (reference sequence). Trimming stripped 0 bases from V and 0 bases from J, with 7 bases between. The CDR3 loop reads CASSLGVSSGNTIYF. The CDR3 bases are TGTGCCAGCAGCTTGGGGGTTTCCTCTGGAAACACCATATATTTT.

The chain links TRBV5-6 to TRBJ2-7; 9 bases agree with TRBD1. This CDR3 region has 15 residues. Per germline, CDR1 SGHDT and CDR2 YYEEEE. Germline trimming cut 3 bases from V and 3 bases from J; bases unmatched to any gene: 7. CDR3 loop: CASSSGTGRGYEQYF. CDR3 coding DNA: TGTGCCAGCAGCTCAGGGACAGGGAGGGGCTACGAGCAGTACTTC.

A remark on this clone: Other nucleotide sequences in the sample specify the same CDR3. The chain recombines TRBV30 with TRBJ1-1; D is possibly TRBD1 (6 bases). V dropped 1 base and J dropped 2 bases, with 8 bases sitting between them. This CDR3 region has 13 residues. Germline values: CDR1 GTSNPN, CDR2 SVGIG (reference sequence). CDR3 region: CAWSAGANTEAFF. As DNA, the CDR3 is TGTGCCTGGAGTGCGGGGGCAAACACTGAAGCTTTCTTT.

The chain recombines TRBV19 with TRBJ2-1; perhaps TRBD2 as D (5 bases). V was shortened by 2 bases and J by 4 bases, with 21 bases between the two germline ends. Per germline, CDR1 LNHDA and CDR2 SQIVND (reference sequence). The CDR3 covers 18 residues. The CDR3 loop is CASSIIPQLELKYNEQFF. For the CDR3, the DNA is TGTGCCAGTAGTATAATCCCCCAACTAGAGTTAAAGTACAATGAGCAGTTCTTC.

There are a few counts of this clone. CDR3 amino acids: CASRGNMNTEAFF. DNA of the CDR3: TGTGCCAGCAGGGGGAACATGAACACTGAAGCTTTCTTT. The chain is built from TRBV6-5 and TRBJ1-1; no clear D. The CDR3 has 13 amino acids. V was pared by 6 bases and J by 0 bases, with 8 bases between. Germline V CDR1 and CDR2: MNHEY, SVGAGI.

This sequence joins TRBV7-8 and TRBJ2-1; 7 nucleotides align to TRBD2. Looked up from germline, CDR1 is SGHVS and CDR2 is FQNEAQ. V shed 0 bases and J 5 bases; nucleotides not matched to a gene: 7. The CDR3 is 16 residues long. CDR3 sequence reads: CASSLARASGNNEQFF. CDR3 bases: TGTGCCAGCAGCTTAGCAAGGGCTAGCGGAAACAATGAGCAGTTCTTC.

V usage is TRBV6-5 and J usage is TRBJ1-5, with no clear D. Germline values: CDR1 MNHEY, CDR2 SVGAGI. The CDR3 has 15 amino acids. V shed 0 bases and J shed 7 bases, with 13 bases lying between them. CDR3 sequence (DNA): TGTGCCAGCAGTTACTCGTCCGGGGTTGGGCAGCCCCAGCATTTT. Translation gives CASSYSSGVGQPQHF.

This clone was recorded once. The chain is built from TRBV5-1 and TRBJ2-3; TRBD2 might be the D (5 bases). CDR3 length equals 14 residues. Germline-derived CDR1 and CDR2 are SGHRS and YFSETQ. Trimming removed 2 bases at V and 4 bases at J, with 11 bases between. The CDR3 sequence is CASSFMAEADTQYF. The CDR3 bases are TGCGCCAGCAGCTTCATGGCGGAGGCAGATACGCAGTATTTT.

The rearrangement links TRBV3-1 (or the pseudogene TRBV3-2) to TRBJ1-1; no clear D gene. The CDR3 has 14 amino acids. Deletions cut 1 base from V and 9 bases from J, with 15 bases between. Germline CDR1 and CDR2: LGHDT and YNNKEL (reference sequence). CDR3 in DNA: TGTGCCAGCAGCCAAGGAGGTTGGGGAAAGAAAGCTTTCTTT. It yields the protein CASSQGGWGKKAFF.

The V call is TRBV7-8, the J call TRBJ2-6, with 7 bases identical to TRBD1. Germline CDR1 SGHVS, CDR2 FQNEAQ. The V and J ends lost 1 base and 1 base, in that order; junction bases with no gene match: 10. The CDR3 runs 19 residues. In DNA form, the CDR3 reads TGTGCCAGCAGCTTAGTTTGGGACAGACGTGAATCTGGGGCCAACGTCCTGACTTTC. Translating it yields CASSLVWDRRESGANVLTF.

The V gene is TRBV3-1 (or the pseudogene TRBV3-2), the J gene TRBJ1-1; D possibly corresponds to TRBD1 (5 bases). Trimming took 0 bases from V and 1 from J, leaving 9 bases between them. Germline V gene data show CDR1 as LGHDT and CDR2 as YNNKEL (reference sequence). The CDR3 has 15 residues. The CDR3 loop is CASSQDGGGNTEAFF. In DNA form, the CDR3 reads TGTGCCAGCAGCCAAGATGGGGGGGGGAACACTGAAGCTTTCTTT.

This chain links TRBV6-1 with TRBJ1-2, with unresolved D. Trimming removed 3 bases at V and 3 bases at J, with 11 bases between. Germline V CDR1 and CDR2: MNHNS, SASEGT. The CDR3 spans 14 residues. CDR3 loop: CASSDSPRDYGYTF. The CDR3 DNA reads as TGTGCCAGCAGTGACAGCCCTCGGGACTATGGCTACACCTTC.

There are a few counts of this clone. J is TRBJ2-7 and V is TRBV13; perhaps TRBD2 as D (6 bases). The CDR3 has 14 amino acids. The germline gives CDR1 PRHDT, CDR2 FYEKMQ (reference sequence). V lost 1 base and J 3 bases, leaving 10 bases between the germline ends. CDR3 nucleotide sequence: TGTGCCAGCAGCTTAGAAGAGGGAGGCTACGAGCAGTACTTC. This gives the protein CASSLEEGGYEQYF.

The chain is built from TRBV11-2 and TRBJ2-7; D is unresolved. This CDR3 has 17 amino acids. The germline V gene encodes CDR1 SGHAT and CDR2 FQNNGV. Deletions cut 4 bases from V and 4 bases from J, with 23 bases between. CDR3 protein: CASSSGPGHQLIYEQYF. In nucleotides, the CDR3 is TGTGCCAGCAGCTCAGGACCGGGCCACCAACTGATTTACGAGCAGTACTTC.

This clone occurred once. The rearrangement links TRBV6-1 to TRBJ1-4; possible D gene TRBD1, 6 bases. This CDR3 has 15 residues. The germline V gene encodes CDR1 MNHNS and CDR2 SASEGT. Deletions cut 2 bases from V and 4 bases from J, with 11 bases between. The CDR3 DNA sequence: TGTGCCAGCAGTGAAAGGGGGACCTATAATGAAAAACTGTTTTTT. Its protein product is CASSERGTYNEKLFF.

This clone appeared a few times. The chain has TRBV6-5 and TRBJ1-1; D remains ambiguous. Trimming took off 6 bases at V and 1 base at J, with 9 bases between the two ends. The germline V gene encodes CDR1 MNHEY and CDR2 SVGAGI. The CDR3 totals 13 residues. The CDR3: CASSQRKNTEAFF. The CDR3 DNA reads TGTGCCAGCAGCCAACGGAAGAACACTGAAGCTTTCTTT.

The V gene is TRBV6-6, the J gene TRBJ1-4; 9 bases match TRBD1. J was trimmed by 7 bases and V by 3 bases; bases with no gene match: 6. This CDR3 is built from 15 residues. Germline loops: CDR1 MNHNY, CDR2 SVGAGI (reference sequence). The CDR3 sequence is CASSYGGTGLEKLFF. The CDR3 bases are TGTGCCAGCAGTTATGGGGGGACAGGGCTTGAAAAACTGTTTTTT.

This chain joins TRBV5-1 and TRBJ2-2; 7 positions agree with TRBD2. The length of the CDR3 is 15 residues. Germline V gene data show CDR1 as SGHRS and CDR2 as YFSETQ. V trimming: 4 bases; J trimming: 3 bases; junction bases outside the gene matches: 6. This chain's CDR3 is CASSPRLADTGELFF. CDR3 in DNA: TGCGCCAGCAGCCCCCGCCTAGCGGACACCGGGGAGCTGTTTTTT.

In this sample, this clone turned up once. V is TRBV19 and J is TRBJ2-2, with a weak D call TRBD2 (5 bases). This CDR3 is 14 amino acids long. The germline gives CDR1 LNHDA, CDR2 SQIVND (reference sequence). The ends were cut back, 1 base at V and 6 bases at J, with 9 bases in the middle. The CDR3 nucleotides read TGTGCCAGTAGTATAGGGGCCGGGGCCGGGGAGCTGTTTTTT. This sequence encodes CASSIGAGAGELFF.

The rearrangement uses TRBV30 and TRBJ2-7; D is undetermined. CDR1 is GTSNPN, CDR2 SVGIG, per germline (reference sequence). V gave up 7 bases and J gave up 0 bases, with 13 bases separating them. CDR3 length: 13 residues. The CDR3 region has the DNA TGTGCCTCCGACGGACGTGACTCCTACGAGCAGTACTTC. This translates into CASDGRDSYEQYF. Complete variable domain (other parts from reference TRBV30 and TRBJ2-7): SQTIHQWPATLVQPVGSPLSLECTVEGTSNPNLYWYRQAAGRGLQLLFYSVGIGQISSEVPQNLSASRPQDRQFILSSKKLLLSDSGFYLCASDGRDSYEQYFGPGTRLTVT.

This sequence joins TRBV18 and TRBJ2-3, with D uncertain. CDR1 is KGHSH, CDR2 LQKENI, per germline. The germline V and J ends were trimmed by 3 bases and 2 bases, with 6 bases remaining between them. The CDR3 has 13 residues. CDR3 in DNA: TGTGCCAGCTCACCCGAGTTCACAGATACGCAGTATTTT. Its protein is CASSPEFTDTQYF.

This chain uses TRBV14 with TRBJ2-3, with TRBD1 matching over 9 bases. The V gene end was trimmed by 4 bases and the J gene end by 10 bases; junction bases not matched to a gene: 27. Germline CDR1 SGHDN, CDR2 FVKESK. The CDR3 totals 20 residues. As DNA, the CDR3 is TGTGCCAGCAGCCCCTCGGACAGGGGTCAATCTACCTGGTCGGGTGGTGCGCAGTATTTT. Protein: CASSPSDRGQSTWSGGAQYF.

J is TRBJ2-7 and V is TRBV11-2; TRBD2 aligns across 7 bases. Germline V gives CDR1 SGHAT, CDR2 FQNNGV. The V and J ends lost 4 bases and 4 bases, in that order; junction bases with no gene match: 4. The length of the CDR3 is 13 residues. CDR3 nucleotide sequence: TGTGCCAGCAGCTGGCACGGGGGGTACGAGCAGTACTTC. Amino acids: CASSWHGGYEQYF.

The chain uses TRBV14 and TRBJ1-2; D remains unclear. CDR3 size: 14 residues. From germline, CDR1 is SGHDN and CDR2 FVKESK. Between the trimmed V and J ends, which lost 0 bases and 13 bases, there was a span of 18 bases. CDR3 protein: CASSQDLGRREFTF. The CDR3 DNA is TGTGCCAGCAGCCAAGATTTAGGGAGGCGAGAATTCACCTTC.

V usage is TRBV10-3 and J usage is TRBJ1-3; D uncertain. Trimming removed 0 bases at V and 0 bases at J, with 6 bases between. Germline V lookup: CDR1 ENHRY, CDR2 SYGVKD. This CDR3 spans 15 amino acids. The CDR3 is CAISESKGSGNTIYF. As DNA, the CDR3 is TGTGCCATCAGTGAGTCGAAGGGCTCTGGAAACACCATATATTTT.

This chain connects TRBV18 to TRBJ2-1; 15 bases are a match to TRBD2. This CDR3 has 15 amino acids. The V gene end was trimmed by 3 bases and the J gene end by 7 bases; junction bases not matched to a gene: 1. Germline CDR1 and CDR2: KGHSH and LQKENI. CDR3 nucleotides: TGTGCCAGCTCACCTGGGACTAGCGGGAGGAATGAGCAGTTCTTC. It codes for CASSPGTSGRNEQFF.

The V gene is TRBV10-3, the J gene TRBJ2-7; tentative D call: TRBD2 (6 bases). Germline assignment: CDR1 ENHRY and CDR2 SYGVKD. This CDR3 region has 14 residues. With 0 bases removed from V and 5 bases from J, the gap between germline ends came to 11 bases. CDR3 amino acids: CAISESEGFHEQYF. The CDR3 DNA reads as TGTGCCATCAGTGAGTCGGAGGGGTTCCACGAGCAGTACTTC.

This clone was seen a handful of times. The J gene is TRBJ1-1, the V gene TRBV29-1; possible D gene TRBD1, 5 bases. Germline V lookup: CDR1 SQVTM, CDR2 ANQGSEA. CDR3 size: 13 residues. Trimming pared 8 bases from V and 1 base from J, leaving 14 bases between. DNA of the CDR3: TGCAGCTCTTCACGGGGCGGGAACACTGAAGCTTTCTTT. It encodes CSSSRGGNTEAFF.

The V and J genes are TRBV18 and TRBJ1-1; no firm D call. Between the trimmed V and J ends, which lost 3 bases and 1 base, there was a span of 12 bases. This CDR3 has 15 residues. Germline V gene lookup returns CDR1 KGHSH and CDR2 LQKENI. CDR3 protein: CASSPTKNPNTEAFF. CDR3 bases: TGTGCCAGCTCACCGACGAAGAACCCGAACACTGAAGCTTTCTTT.